This entry concerns a single T cell receptor beta chain. The antigen is unknown. Recipient PBMCs carried a CFSE label and met irradiated graft donor PBMCs for five to seven days before FACS sorting. This entry belongs to a study of Tregs in tolerant kidney transplant recipients. Points from the study as a whole: Activated donor B cell expansion appeared to reveal the most relevant donor-specific TCRbeta repertoire. Biological reproducibility was not directly addressed, but technical replication error appeared minimal. Antigen-driven expansion was suggested because donor-specific Tregs expanded more than all Tregs in tolerant patients.

Assay used: immunoSEQ multiplex PCR; TCRdb lists only in-frame clones, some missing. The record lists 3,000 or so clones, of which the ten most abundant hold 7.9%. The TCR comes from a human patient who received a combined kidney and bone marrow transplant. The sequencing used CD8+ T cells from blood cultured with allogeneic cells, collected before the transplant.

The CDR3 sequence: CASGGENTEAFF. The CDR3 bases that were read are TGTGCCAGTGGGGGGGAGAACACTGAA. V usage is TRBV19 and J usage is TRBJ1-1, with a possible D match to TRBD1 (5 bases). The CDR3 is cut off 3 residues early in the read; its end comes from the germline J gene. Germline-derived CDR1 and CDR2 are LNHDA and SQIVND (reference sequence). The V end was cut by 8 bases, the J end by 1 base, with 8 bases between. This CDR3 is built from 12 residues. Using reference TRBV19 and TRBJ1-1 for the parts outside the CDR3, the full variable domain is DGGITQSPKYLFRKEGQNVTLSCEQNLNHDAMYWYRQDPGQGLRLIYYSQIVNDFQKGDIAEGYSVSREKKESFPLTVTSAQKNPTAFYLCASGGENTEAFFGQGTRLTVV.